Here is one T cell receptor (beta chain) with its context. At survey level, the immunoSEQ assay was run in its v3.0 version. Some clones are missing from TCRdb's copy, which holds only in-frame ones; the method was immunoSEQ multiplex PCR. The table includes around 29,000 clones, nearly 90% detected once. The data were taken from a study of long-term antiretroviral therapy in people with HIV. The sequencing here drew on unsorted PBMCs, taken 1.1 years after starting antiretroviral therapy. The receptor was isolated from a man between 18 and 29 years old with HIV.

This chain's CDR3 is CASSSTLDRTNFEQYF. The CDR3 bases are TGTGCCAGCAGCTCCACCCTGGACAGGACAAATTTCGAGCAGTACTTC. The J gene is TRBJ2-7, the V gene TRBV7-9, with 7 bases aligning to TRBD1. The length of the CDR3 is 16 residues. The J segment lost 6 bases and the V segment lost 4 bases, leaving 15 bases of the junction unmatched. CDR1 and CDR2 from the germline V gene are SEHNR and FQNEAQ (reference sequence).